This TCR beta chain was profiled in a study of T cells expressing NK-cell markers. In the study overall: Sequenced donors, eight in total, included seven who were HCMV-seropositive and one who was seronegative.

TCRdb reanalyzed the 5' RACE reads and collapses them to one entry per CDR3 protein, without DNA. In all, the sample yields some 120,000 distinct CDR3 sequences. Per the germline V gene, CDR1 is SQVTM and CDR2 is ANQGSEA. This CDR3 has 15 residues. Overall study results and limits: Researchers report these clonotypes also headed the CD3+CD56-NKG2C+ fraction in a handful of donors. No clear determination of HCMV specificity was made for expanded NKG2C+ T cell clones. The dominant NKG2C+ clonotypes represented roughly 1.0-7.5% of CD8+ T cells in about six donors.

Turning to this clonotype: Its antigen is not known.

The V gene is TRBV29-1, the J gene TRBJ2-1; with no DNA, the TCRdb D assignment of TRBD2 cannot be verified. The sequenced sample consisted of blood T cells: a sorted CD56 or NKG2C T cell subset, CD4+ or CD8+ T cells, or bulk PBMC T cells (not recorded which). This clonotype originated in a woman aged 18-70 years in good health. CDR3 protein: CSVDPGPVWDNEQFF.